These 13 T cell receptor beta chains share one sample of origin, sequenced in a study of T cell responses to AZD1222 COVID-19 vaccine (dated by TCRdb to the early 2020s). The library was made by the immunoSEQ multiplex PCR assay. The immuneACCESS repertoire file appears here via TCRdb, limited to in-frame rearrangements. These files lack a portion of the clones; in checked studies, under half of the deficit traces to unresolved V genes, and the cause of the others is not known. Here the sample has about 140,000 clones; 80% to 95% occur a single time. The ten biggest clones cover approximately 3.8% of the sample. The label giving this sample's time point can be read as: about 28 days (+/-7) after the second vaccine dose. Sequencing was performed on peripheral blood, taken 28 days after the second AZD1222 dose. All receptors derive from an adult who received the AZD1222 COVID-19 vaccine.

The chain is built from TRBV7-3 and TRBJ2-1; TRBD2 is a possible D gene (6 bases). The germline V gene has CDR1 SGHTA and CDR2 FQGTGA. The CDR3 length is 16 residues. V gave up 4 bases and J gave up 0 bases, with 13 bases separating them. CDR3 in amino acids: CASSSGTSSSYNEQFF. In DNA, the CDR3 is TGTGCCAGCAGCTCGGGGACTTCTAGCTCCTACAATGAGCAGTTCTTC.

CDR3 protein: CASTEGDEKLFF. The CDR3, as DNA: TGTGCCAGCACGGAAGGGGATGAAAAACTGTTTTTT. The V and J genes are TRBV2 and TRBJ1-4; possible D gene TRBD1, 5 bases. This CDR3 comprises 12 residues. Trimming shortened V by 7 bases and J by 6 bases, and 9 bases separated the two germline ends. Germline loops: CDR1 SNHLY, CDR2 FYNNEI.

V is TRBV6-5 and J is TRBJ1-1, with D hard to call. This CDR3 contains 13 residues. The germline V gene has CDR1 MNHEY and CDR2 SVGAGI. The ends were cut back, 3 bases at V and 0 bases at J, with 5 bases in the middle. The CDR3 sequence is CASSYILNTEAFF. For the CDR3, the DNA is TGTGCCAGCAGTTATATACTGAACACTGAAGCTTTCTTT.

This sequence joins TRBV28 and TRBJ2-7, with a weak D call TRBD2 (5 bases). CDR3 length: 14 amino acids. Germline V lookup: CDR1 MDHEN, CDR2 SYDVKM. The V end was cut by 5 bases, the J end by 5 bases, with 16 bases between. Here the CDR3 DNA reads TGTGCCAGCAGTCCCCCCCACACCGGGAACGAGCAGTACTTC. It translates to CASSPPHTGNEQYF. The full variable domain, with the rest looked up from reference TRBV28 and TRBJ2-7, is DVKVTQSSRYLVKRTGEKVFLECVQDMDHENMFWYRQDPGLGLRLIYFSYDVKMKEKGDIPEGYSVSREKKERFSLILESASTNQTSMYLCASSPPHTGNEQYFGPGTRLTVT.

The rearrangement joins TRBV6-2 or TRBV6-3 to TRBJ2-1; tentatively, D is TRBD1 (7 bases). The CDR3 has 14 amino acids. The germline gives CDR1 MNHEY, CDR2 SVGEGT. Trimming stripped 5 bases from V and 6 bases from J, with 14 bases between. The CDR3 DNA is TGTGCCAGCAGTCTGACAGGGAGGCTCAATGAGCAGTTCTTC. Its protein is CASSLTGRLNEQFF.

The CDR3 DNA sequence: TGTGCCATCAGTGAGACAAAAAGCTTACAGGGGGGCTACACCTTC. Translated: CAISETKSLQGGYTF. This sequence joins TRBV10-3 and TRBJ1-2, with 7 bases that match TRBD1. Germline V gene lookup returns CDR1 ENHRY and CDR2 SYGVKD. The CDR3 has 15 amino acids. V shed 2 bases and J 8 bases; nucleotides not matched to a gene: 11.

In DNA form, the CDR3 reads TGTGCCAGCAGCGCTGGGATAGCGGGAGGAGGGGATACGCAGTATTTT. The encoded protein is CASSAGIAGGGDTQYF. The V call is TRBV9, the J call TRBJ2-3, with 10 bases lining up with TRBD2. Unmatched junction bases numbered 10, after V lost 3 bases and J lost 6 bases. This CDR3 comprises 16 residues. Per the germline V gene, CDR1 is SGDLS and CDR2 is YYNGEE.

The CDR3 loop is CASSPGQGLETQYF. CDR3 sequence (DNA): TGTGCCAGCAGCCCGGGACAGGGGTTAGAGACCCAGTACTTC. The chain carries TRBV2 and TRBJ2-5; TRBD1 agrees at 10 bases. This CDR3 is 14 amino acids long. In germline, CDR1 is SNHLY, CDR2 FYNNEI. Unmatched junction bases numbered 5, after V lost 6 bases and J lost 4 bases.

V and J are TRBV7-2 and TRBJ1-2; 7 positions agree with TRBD1. There are 14 residues in the CDR3. Germline V gene lookup returns CDR1 SGHTA and CDR2 FQGNSA. Germline trimming cut 4 bases from V and 0 bases from J; bases unmatched to any gene: 2. The CDR3 reads CASSWDRTNYGYTF. DNA for the CDR3: TGTGCCAGCAGCTGGGACAGAACTAACTATGGCTACACCTTC.

The chain has TRBV7-3 and TRBJ1-6; no clear D gene. The CDR3 extends over 16 amino acids. The germline V and J ends were trimmed by 1 base and 7 bases, with 14 bases remaining between them. Germline V gene data show CDR1 as SGHTA and CDR2 as FQGTGA. CDR3 DNA: TGTGCCAGCAGCTTAATGGGTCGCGGTTCGAATTCACCCCTCCACTTT. Its translation is CASSLMGRGSNSPLHF.

This clone came up once. The gene calls are TRBV24-1 and TRBJ2-3, with D maybe TRBD2 (6 bases). V was trimmed by 3 bases and J by 6 bases, leaving 18 bases between them. The V gene's germline CDR1 is KGHDR and CDR2 SFDVKD. The CDR3 is 16 residues long. In DNA form, the CDR3 reads TGTGCCACCAGTGATGGGGACGGGAAAGGGAGGGATACGCAGTATTTT. Translated, it gives CATSDGDGKGRDTQYF.

The chain employs TRBV29-1 and TRBJ1-4, with TRBD1 matching 7 bases. J lost 0 bases, V lost 5 bases, and 3 bases had no gene match. Germline V lookup: CDR1 SQVTM, CDR2 ANQGSEA. This CDR3 contains 14 residues. The CDR3 is CSVLDRATNEKLFF. CDR3 nucleotides: TGCAGCGTTCTAGACAGGGCAACTAATGAAAAACTGTTTTTT.

The gene calls are TRBV5-8 and TRBJ1-1, with 8 bases that match TRBD1. The CDR3 is 12 residues long. The germline V gene has CDR1 SGHTS and CDR2 YDEGEE. Trimming cost V 8 bases and J 4 bases; bases outside gene matches: 4. The CDR3 sequence: CASTRGLTEAFF. The CDR3 region has the DNA TGTGCCAGTACCAGGGGGCTCACTGAAGCTTTCTTT.